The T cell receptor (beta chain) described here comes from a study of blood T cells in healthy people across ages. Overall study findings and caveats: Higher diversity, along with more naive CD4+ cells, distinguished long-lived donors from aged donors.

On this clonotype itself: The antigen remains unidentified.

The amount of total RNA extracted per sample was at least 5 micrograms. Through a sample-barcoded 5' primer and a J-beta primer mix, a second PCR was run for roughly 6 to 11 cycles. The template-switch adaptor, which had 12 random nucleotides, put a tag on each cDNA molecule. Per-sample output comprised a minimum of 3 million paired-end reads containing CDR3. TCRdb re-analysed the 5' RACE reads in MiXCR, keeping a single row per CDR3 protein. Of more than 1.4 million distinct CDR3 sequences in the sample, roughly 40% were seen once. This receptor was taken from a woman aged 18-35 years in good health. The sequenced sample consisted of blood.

The CDR3 DNA reads as TGCGCCAGCAGCGAAAGGGGCGTATCTAATGAAAAACTGTTTTTT. It yields the protein CASSERGVSNEKLFF. The rearrangement uses TRBV4-1 and TRBJ1-4, with a possible D match to TRBD1 (5 bases). V lost 5 bases to trimming and J lost 3 bases, with 13 bases between them. CDR1 MGHRA and CDR2 YSYEKL come from the germline V gene. CDR3 length: 15 amino acids.